These T cell receptor beta chains were read from a single sample in a study of CD8 T cells in Susac syndrome. Using its own MiXCR run on the immunoSEQ multiplex PCR reads, TCRdb lists one record per CDR3 protein. This table has around 170,000 distinct CDR3 sequences, around 94% appearing once. The sample comprised CD4+ T cells from PBMCs. These TCRs come from a human donor with Susac syndrome. The CDR3 runs from the conserved cysteine through the conserved F or W. The order of the fields is D gene, V gene, clone size, J gene, CDR3 protein, CDR3 DNA. A D gene is named only where the DNA matches it firmly. Clone sizes are given selectively: once, few, many, or a class where the clone is expanded.

>TRBD1|TRBV12-5|.|TRBJ2-7
CASGSLRDSRFESVYEQYF
TGTGCTAGTGGCTCACTCCGGGACAGCCGTTTTGAGTCGGTGTACGAGCAGTACTTC
>.|TRBV7-2|.|TRBJ2-5
CASSFLLAETQYF
TGTGCCAGCAGCTTCCTCTTGGCGGAGACCCAGTACTTC
>.|TRBV3-1|.|TRBJ2-3
CASSHVTSTGTDTQYF
TGTGCCAGCAGCCATGTAACTAGTACGGGCACAGATACGCAGTATTTT
>.|TRBV7-9|once|TRBJ1-1
CASSPRSPADTEAFF
TGTGCCAGCAGCCCCAGGAGCCCGGCGGACACTGAAGCTTTCTTT
>.|TRBV7-2|.|TRBJ2-5
CASSLAHRQGQETQYF
TGTGCCAGCAGCTTAGCGCATCGGCAGGGGCAAGAGACCCAGTACTTC
>TRBD1|TRBV29-1|.|TRBJ2-4
CSVGQGAGGNIQYF
TGCAGCGTCGGACAGGGGGCTGGGGGAAACATTCAGTACTTC
>TRBD2|TRBV2|.|TRBJ2-1
CASSEASGGINEQFF
TGTGCCAGCAGTGAGGCTAGCGGGGGGATCAATGAGCAGTTCTTC
>.|TRBV5-1|.|TRBJ2-7
CASSFGSGYEQYF
TGCGCCAGCAGCTTCGGGTCTGGCTACGAGCAGTACTTC
>.|TRBV11-2|.|TRBJ1-1
CASSPRSGNTEAFF
TGTGCCAGCAGCCCCAGGTCCGGGAACACTGAAGCTTTCTTT
>TRBD2|TRBV7-2|.|TRBJ2-7
CASSPPAGSSYEQYF
TGTGCCAGCAGCCCCCCAGCGGGGAGCTCCTACGAGCAGTACTTC
>TRBD1|TRBV5-4|.|TRBJ1-5
CASSHPDRDVQPQHF
TGTGCCAGCAGCCACCCGGACAGGGATGTTCAGCCCCAGCATTTT
>TRBD2|TRBV9|.|TRBJ2-5
CASSPTASGWGQETQYF
TGTGCCAGCAGCCCTACGGCTAGCGGGTGGGGGCAAGAGACCCAGTACTTC
>.|TRBV5-4|.|TRBJ2-5
CASSLDWGTETQYF
TGTGCCAGCAGCTTGGATTGGGGGACGGAGACCCAGTACTTC
>TRBD1|TRBV20-1|.|TRBJ2-3
CSASTGGKGDTQYF
TGCAGTGCTAGTACAGGGGGCAAGGGGGATACGCAGTATTTT
>.|TRBV7-8|few|TRBJ2-1
CASSLALTYNEQFF
TGTGCCAGCAGCTTAGCACTTACCTACAATGAGCAGTTCTTC
>.|TRBV7-3|.|TRBJ2-1
CASSSRGVYNEQFF
TGTGCCAGCAGCTCCAGGGGGGTTTACAATGAGCAGTTCTTC
>TRBD2|TRBV2|once|TRBJ2-1
CANFGGGVSNEQFF
TGTGCCAACTTTGGGGGGGGAGTGAGCAATGAGCAGTTCTTC
>.|TRBV5-6|.|TRBJ2-5
CASSLKLAGQETQYF
TGTGCCAGCAGCTTAAAGCTGGCGGGACAAGAGACCCAGTACTTC
>.|TRBV20-1|once|TRBJ2-7
CSAGAIYEQYF
TGCAGTGCCGGGGCTATCTACGAGCAGTACTTC
>.|TRBV7-2|.|TRBJ1-2
CASSEGPKILYGYTF
TGTGCCAGCAGCGAAGGACCCAAGATTTTATATGGCTACACCTTC
>.|TRBV20-1|.|TRBJ1-2
CSASQGFAGYTF
TGCAGTGCTAGCCAGGGGTTCGCTGGCTACACCTTC
>.|TRBV6-2/TRBV6-3|.|TRBJ2-5
CASRGSGQETQYF
TGTGCCAGCAGGGGGTCTGGCCAAGAGACCCAGTACTTC
>.|TRBV11-2|.|TRBJ1-5
CASSWDHDQPQHF
TGTGCCAGCAGCTGGGATCACGATCAGCCCCAGCATTTT
>.|TRBV2|.|TRBJ2-1
CASHREGNEQFF
TGTGCCAGCCACAGGGAGGGGAATGAGCAGTTCTTC
>TRBD1|TRBV18|.|TRBJ1-6
CASSPSSDRGSPLHF
TGTGCCAGCTCACCAAGCTCGGACAGGGGGTCACCCCTCCACTTT
>.|TRBV6-6|.|TRBJ1-4
CASSYPQFNEKLFF
TGTGCCAGCAGTTACCCTCAGTTTAATGAAAAACTGTTTTTT
>TRBD1|TRBV20-1|.|TRBJ2-7
CSAEGATLGEQYF
TGCAGTGCTGAGGGGGCGACCCTTGGGGAGCAGTACTTC
>.|TRBV13|.|TRBJ2-5
CASSPRRGETQYF
TGTGCCAGCAGCCCTCGCCGGGGAGAGACCCAGTACTTC
>.|TRBV6-5|.|TRBJ2-5
CASKPRLGGTQYF
TGTGCCAGCAAGCCTCGTCTTGGTGGGACCCAGTACTTC
>TRBD2|TRBV7-3|.|TRBJ2-3
CASSLSGAWDTQYF
TGTGCCAGCAGCTTGAGCGGGGCCTGGGATACGCAGTATTTT
>.|TRBV2|.|TRBJ2-7
CASIGYEQYF
TGTGCCAGCATCGGATACGAGCAGTACTTC
>.|TRBV30|.|TRBJ2-2
CAWTRVRGTGELFF
TGTGCCTGGACCCGGGTCCGCGGCACCGGGGAGCTGTTTTTT
>.|TRBV7-9|.|TRBJ2-5
CASSLDLATQETQYF
TGTGCCAGCAGCTTAGACTTAGCCACCCAAGAGACCCAGTACTTC
>.|TRBV12-3/TRBV12-4|.|TRBJ1-1
CASRGGTYTEAFF
TGTGCCAGCAGGGGAGGGACCTACACTGAAGCTTTCTTT
>TRBD1|TRBV20-1|.|TRBJ1-5
CSALAGTGALYSNQPQHF
TGCAGTGCTTTAGCCGGGACAGGGGCACTTTATAGCAATCAGCCCCAGCATTTT
>.|TRBV7-2|.|TRBJ2-1
CASSLVRSSYNEQFF
TGTGCCAGCAGCTTAGTGAGGTCCTCCTACAATGAGCAGTTCTTC
>.|TRBV29-1|.|TRBJ2-7
CSVEVKAYEQYF
TGCAGCGTTGAAGTCAAGGCCTACGAGCAGTACTTC
>.|TRBV25-1|.|TRBJ2-3
CASSDPGPGTQYF
TGTGCCAGCAGTGACCCTGGTCCGGGTACGCAGTATTTT
>TRBD2|TRBV6-5|.|TRBJ2-7
CASTPREGRTYEQYF
TGTGCCAGCACCCCACGGGAGGGAAGGACCTACGAGCAGTACTTC
>.|TRBV5-1|.|TRBJ2-1
CASSLLHNEQFF
TGCGCCAGCAGCTTACTCCACAATGAGCAGTTCTTC
>.|TRBV24-1|.|TRBJ1-2
CATSDSGREGYTF
TGTGCCACCAGTGATTCAGGTCGAGAGGGCTACACCTTC
>TRBD1|TRBV14|.|TRBJ2-2
CASSQWGQGKNTGELFF
TGTGCCAGCAGCCAGTGGGGACAGGGAAAGAACACCGGGGAGCTGTTTTTT
>TRBD2|TRBV5-1|.|TRBJ2-1
CASSPDGRGNEQFF
TGCGCCAGCAGCCCAGACGGGAGGGGGAATGAGCAGTTCTTC
>TRBD1|TRBV7-3|.|TRBJ2-1
CASSFRVGTGHRGNEQFF
TGTGCCAGCAGCTTCCGGGTAGGGACAGGCCACCGGGGCAATGAGCAGTTCTTC
>.|TRBV12-3/TRBV12-4|.|TRBJ1-2
CASSGETSNYGYTF
TGTGCCAGCAGTGGGGAAACCAGTAACTATGGCTACACCTTC